A selection of T cell receptor beta chains follows, all from one sample in a study of graft-versus-host responses after intestinal transplantation. The repertoire was sequenced with immunoSEQ multiplex PCR; TCRdb's copy has only in-frame clones and lacks some. The sample holds 90,000 to 150,000 clones, approximately 95% seen once. No antigen is known for these receptors. Sequenced here: unstimulated CD8+ T cells sorted from spleen or lymph node cells, sampled before intestinal transplant. The receptor set was obtained from a human donor who received an intestinal transplant. The CDR3 runs from the conserved cysteine through the conserved F or W. Fields, in order: D gene, clone size, V gene, J gene, CDR3 DNA, CDR3 protein. D genes are given only for firm matches. Clone size is stated in some rows and not others, as once, few, many or a class when expanded.

>.|.|TRBV5-8|TRBJ2-7
TGTGCCAGCAGCTTTAGGACACGGTACGAGCAGTACTTC
CASSFRTRYEQYF
>.|.|TRBV11-1|TRBJ2-2
TGTGCCAGCAGCCACCGGGGCGGGGCGTTTCTCACCGGGGAGCTGTTTTTT
CASSHRGGAFLTGELFF
>.|.|TRBV7-2|TRBJ2-1
TGTGCCAGCAGCCTTATGGATGAGCAGTTCTTC
CASSLMDEQFF
>.|.|TRBV29-1|TRBJ1-2
TGCAGCGTTGAAGAATTTGGGCGGGGGTTTCTCTATGGCTACACCTTC
CSVEEFGRGFLYGYTF
>.|.|TRBV10-1|TRBJ2-7
TGCGCCAGCAGTGAGAGCTCCTACGAGCAGTACTTC
CASSESSYEQYF
>.|.|TRBV4-3|TRBJ1-6
TGCGCCAGCAGCCAAGACAGGGCCTATAATTCACCCCTCCACTTT
CASSQDRAYNSPLHF
>.|.|TRBV9|TRBJ2-6
TGTGCCAGCAGCGTAAAGGGGTTGGTAGATGGGGCCAACGTCCTGACTTTC
CASSVKGLVDGANVLTF
>.|.|TRBV19|TRBJ2-3
TGTGCCAGTACTAAGTTTGGAGATACGCAGTATTTT
CASTKFGDTQYF
>TRBD2|.|TRBV7-3|TRBJ2-1
TGTGCCAGCAGCTTATCCCCGAGCGGGGCGGAGAGAAATGAGCAGTTCTTC
CASSLSPSGAERNEQFF
>.|.|TRBV27|TRBJ2-7
TGTGCCAGCAGTTTATCCACCGGGTATACCTACGAGCAGTACTTC
CASSLSTGYTYEQYF
>.|.|TRBV11-2|TRBJ2-7
TGTGCCAGCAGCTTGGAGGGGACTTTCACCTACGAGCAGTACTTC
CASSLEGTFTYEQYF
>.|few|TRBV7-9|TRBJ1-1
TGTGCCAGCAGCCCTCAGGGGAACACTGAAGCTTTCTTT
CASSPQGNTEAFF
>.|.|TRBV15|TRBJ1-3
TGTGCCACCAGCAGAGATGGGGGAGGCACTGGAAACACCATATATTTT
CATSRDGGGTGNTIYF
>.|.|TRBV7-3|TRBJ2-2
TGTGCCAGCAGCCCCCACACCGGGGAGCTGTTTTTT
CASSPHTGELFF
>TRBD1|.|TRBV28|TRBJ2-7
TGTGCCAGCAGTACTGGGACAGGGGGCTGGTACGAGCAGTACTTC
CASSTGTGGWYEQYF
>.|.|TRBV14|TRBJ2-5
TGTGCCAGCAGCCTCAGGGGGGGGGAGACCCAGTACTTC
CASSLRGGETQYF
>TRBD1|.|TRBV28|TRBJ1-1
TGTGCCAGCAGTTTACAGACAGGGGGCAGTGAAGCTTTCTTT
CASSLQTGGSEAFF
>TRBD2|.|TRBV5-6|TRBJ2-7
TGTGCCAGCAGCCGGACTAGCGGGAGACACGAGCAGTACTTC
CASSRTSGRHEQYF
>TRBD2|.|TRBV4-2|TRBJ2-7
TGTGCCAGCAGCCAAGACGCGGGAGGTCGGGACTACGAGCAGTACTTC
CASSQDAGGRDYEQYF
>.|.|TRBV4-2|TRBJ1-5
TGTGCCAGCAGTCCGGGGAGGGGTTGGCGGAATCAGCCCCAGCATTTT
CASSPGRGWRNQPQHF
>.|.|TRBV7-9|TRBJ2-7
TGTGCCAGCAGCTCTAGTCTATACGAGCAGTACTTC
CASSSSLYEQYF
>.|.|TRBV9|TRBJ2-2
TGTGCCAGCAGCGTAAATCAAGGGGTTCGCGCGAACACCGGGGAGCTGTTTTTT
CASSVNQGVRANTGELFF
>.|.|TRBV11-2|TRBJ2-7
TGTGCCAGCAGCTTAGGGCAGGGGCCCTACGAGCAGTACTTC
CASSLGQGPYEQYF
>TRBD1|.|TRBV7-8|TRBJ2-7
TGTGCCAGCAGCTCCACAGGGGCGGTTTATTTC
CASSSTGAVYF
>.|once|TRBV11-2|TRBJ1-4
TGTGCAGATTCGCAGGGTAGGGATGAAAAACTGTTTTTT
CADSQGRDEKLFF
>.|.|TRBV28|TRBJ2-7
TGTGCCAGCAGTTTTCCCATTCGGTCAGTCCAATATATCTACGAGCAGTACTTC
CASSFPIRSVQYIYEQYF
>TRBD1|.|TRBV27|TRBJ2-7
TGTGCCAGCAGTAACAGGGGGAACGAGCAGTACTTC
CASSNRGNEQYF
>.|once|TRBV29-1|TRBJ2-2
TGCAGCGTAACTGCTGACTCATTCACCGGGGAGCTGTTTTTT
CSVTADSFTGELFF
>TRBD1|.|TRBV28|TRBJ2-5
TGTGCCAGCAGCACCGACAGGGGCGGGCCGGAGACCCAGTACTTC
CASSTDRGGPETQYF
>.|.|TRBV10-3|TRBJ2-5
TGTGCCATCAGTGGGACCGACCAAGAGACCCAGTACTTC
CAISGTDQETQYF
>.|once|TRBV11-2|TRBJ2-7
TGTGCCAGCAGCCAAGAGGGTTACGAGCAGTACTTC
CASSQEGYEQYF
>.|.|TRBV9|TRBJ2-7
TGTGCCAGCAGCGTAGGTGGCAGGGCCTACGAGCAGTACTTC
CASSVGGRAYEQYF
>.|once|TRBV27|TRBJ1-1
TGTGCCAGCAGTTTTCGGGCGAACACTGAAGCTTTCTTT
CASSFRANTEAFF
>TRBD2|.|TRBV7-9|TRBJ2-3
TGTGCCAGCAGCTTAGCGGGAGGGGCAACAGATACGCAGTATTTT
CASSLAGGATDTQYF
>TRBD2|.|TRBV2|TRBJ2-7
TGTGCCAGCAGTGACCCAACCGGGACTAGCGGGGCTCTCTACGAGCAGTACTTC
CASSDPTGTSGALYEQYF
>TRBD1|.|TRBV28|TRBJ2-7
TGTGCCAGCAGTTTATTGGTCCGACAGGGGTACGACGAGCAGTACTTC
CASSLLVRQGYDEQYF
>.|.|TRBV19|TRBJ2-1
TGTGCCAGTAGTATGGCGGGCTCCTACAATGAGCAGTTCTTC
CASSMAGSYNEQFF
>TRBD2|few|TRBV28|TRBJ2-1
TGTGCCAGCAGTCAACTAGCGGTCTACAATGAGCAGTTCTTC
CASSQLAVYNEQFF
>.|.|TRBV7-8|TRBJ2-6
TGTGCCAGCAGCTTCCGTCAGGGGGCCAACGTCCTGACTTTC
CASSFRQGANVLTF
>.|.|TRBV4-2|TRBJ1-2
TGTGCCAGCAGCCCCCCGTTATCGGACAATAACTATGGCTACACCTTC
CASSPPLSDNNYGYTF
>.|.|TRBV6-1|TRBJ2-7
TGTGCCAGCAGTGAACGGGGGCCAGACTTCTACGAGCAGTACTTC
CASSERGPDFYEQYF
>.|.|TRBV5-8|TRBJ2-7
TGTGCCAGCAGTTACACAGGGTTCGGCGAGCAGTACTTC
CASSYTGFGEQYF
>.|few|TRBV15|TRBJ1-1
TGTGCCACCAGCAGTACGGCGAACACTGAAGCTTTCTTT
CATSSTANTEAFF
>.|.|TRBV7-6|TRBJ1-1
TGTGCCAGCAGCTCGTATGTTGGACAGAACACTGAAGCTTTCTTT
CASSSYVGQNTEAFF
>TRBD1|.|TRBV28|TRBJ2-1
TGTGCCAGCAGTCCCTGGGACAGGGGGCCCGTCAACAATGAGCAGTTCTTC
CASSPWDRGPVNNEQFF
>TRBD1|.|TRBV7-9|TRBJ2-2
TGTGCCAGCAGCTCGGGACAGGGGGGCACCGGGGAGCTGTTTTTT
CASSSGQGGTGELFF
>.|.|TRBV28|TRBJ1-4
TGTGCCAGCAGTCAAGGGGATTATAATGAAAAACTGTTTTTT
CASSQGDYNEKLFF
>.|.|TRBV6-1|TRBJ2-7
TGTGCCAGCAGTGAAGGTGGGGCTCTACTCGATAACTACGAGCAGTACTTC
CASSEGGALLDNYEQYF
>.|.|TRBV10-2|TRBJ2-7
TGCGCCAGCAGCGGGGCGGAGACACGTTTATCCTACGAGCAGTACTTC
CASSGAETRLSYEQYF
>.|few|TRBV7-9|TRBJ2-3
TGTGCCAGCAGCTTACCAGATACGCAGTATTTT
CASSLPDTQYF
>.|.|TRBV6-5|TRBJ1-5
TGTGCCAGCAGTTACTCTCCCGTTTATAGCAATCAGCCCCAGCATTTT
CASSYSPVYSNQPQHF
>TRBD2|.|TRBV4-1|TRBJ2-3
TGCGCCAGCAGCCCGCCGGCGGGAGCTGGAGGCGCAGATACGCAGTATTTT
CASSPPAGAGGADTQYF
>.|.|TRBV23-1|TRBJ1-6
TGCGCCAGCAGCCGAGCTGGGGATACAGTAGGGGAGCCCCTCCACTTT
CASSRAGDTVGEPLHF
>.|.|TRBV6-6|TRBJ1-1
TGTGCCAGCAGTTCCCTTGAAGCTTTCTTT
CASSSLEAFF
>.|.|TRBV2|TRBJ2-2
TGTGCCAGCATGGAGGATCACACCGGGGAGCTGTTTTTT
CASMEDHTGELFF
>.|.|TRBV7-3|TRBJ2-5
TGTGCCGCCCAGGGAGAAGAGACCCAGTACTTC
CAAQGEETQYF
>TRBD2|.|TRBV7-2|TRBJ2-7
TGTGCCAGCAGCTTAGCCCCGGGAGGCGGATACGAGCAGTACTTC
CASSLAPGGGYEQYF
>.|.|TRBV27|TRBJ2-7
TGTGCCAGCATTCAAAGCCTGGGTTTGGCCTACGAGCAGTACTTC
CASIQSLGLAYEQYF
>.|.|TRBV6-6|TRBJ2-1
TGTGCCAGCAGTTACGGTTTCCTCGGTGAGCAGTTCTTC
CASSYGFLGEQFF
>.|.|TRBV18|TRBJ1-1
TGTGCCAGCTCACCAGGCACCGGCGTAGATGTCGCTGAAGCTTTCTTT
CASSPGTGVDVAEAFF